This T cell receptor beta chain was retrieved from a study of T-cell reconstitution after alpha-beta-depleted transplantation in children (dated by TCRdb to about 2016). About the investigation overall: The study quantitatively tracked T-cell immune reconstitution after TCRalphabeta/CD19-depleted allogeneic hematopoietic cell transplantation in children using TCR repertoire profiling.

The full study reports these points: The high TCRbeta diversity at day 60 in some patients was ascribed to recipient T cells and intrathymic progenitors that had survived conditioning. About two months after transplant, the apparently early recovery of alphabetaT-cell counts reportedly depended on just several hundred clones that had expanded rapidly and came from non-depleted graft cells. Over the following months the frequencies of hyperexpanded clones went down, and after one year T-cell counts and TCRbeta diversity were mostly credited to newly produced T cells.

The library came from PCR. TCRdb records Illumina HiSeq 2500 as the sequencer. TCR libraries were prepared with molecular barcoding, using unique molecular identifiers to normalize TCRbeta repertoire quantification. The public reads were reanalyzed by TCRdb: fastp trimming at Q25, MiXCR alignment, in-frame beta chains only. Rows merge per CDR3 protein into single entries with the most common DNA and genes. In all, the sample holds some 120,000 distinct CDR3 sequences, and approximately 10% of those were seen once. The ten biggest clones cover under 35% of the sample. With respect to this clonotype: Its antigen has not been determined. No base quality information exists; no much larger clone differs at one position.

The sample's treatment or condition label is to be understood as: allogeneic hematopoietic cell transplantation with graft depleted of TCRalphabeta T cells and CD19 B cells. The transplant recipients were children given TCRalphabeta/CD19-depleted allogeneic hematopoietic cell grafts. Trimming costs V 8 bases and J 4 bases, and their ends lie 18 bases apart. The germline V gene (reference sequence) sets CDR1 to MNHEY and CDR2 to SMNVEV. The CDR3, cysteine through phenylalanine, is 15 amino acids long. Of all the DNA, just the CDR3 is kept, 45 bases in frame from base 1. The chain uses TRBV27 and TRBJ2-1; D gene: possibly TRBD2, on 5 matching bases. The origin of this receptor is a boy aged 2 to 9 with acute lymphoblastic leukemia, due to receive a stem cell transplant. Sequencing was performed on PBMCs, taken before TCRalphabeta/CD19-depleted stem cell transplant. The DNA reads TGTGCCAGCTGCGCCAGAGGACTGATGTACAATGAGCAGTTCTTC. This is translated as CASCARGLMYNEQFF.